This TCR beta chain was sequenced during a study of blood T cell repertoires in COVID-19. At the level of the study: Samples taken during acute and convalescent COVID-19 were collected in the United States, Italy and Spain. T cells, B-cell-depleted T cells, or PBMCs supplied cDNA or gDNA.

CDR3 size: 15 residues. V was pared by 4 bases and J by 0 bases, with 10 bases between. Germline values: CDR1 SNHLY, CDR2 FYNNEI. How the authors handled the data: Reference gene primers were amplified, and this amplification served to estimate nucleated cell counts. Sequencing was performed with immunoSEQ multiplex PCR; in TCRdb, only in-frame clones are kept and a portion is missing. That table supplies the V and J calls and clone size; D and trimming were determined from the DNA. The sample has around 78,000 clones, 85% to 90% seen once; the top ten hold roughly 10%. The V call is TRBV2, the J call TRBJ2-4, with a possible D match to TRBD1 (5 bases). The specimen sequenced was peripheral blood. The sequence came from a man aged 70 or older with active or convalescent COVID-19. This CDR3 is CASSVDRLAKNIQYF. The CDR3 DNA is TGTGCCAGCAGTGTCGACAGACTAGCCAAAAACATTCAGTACTTC.